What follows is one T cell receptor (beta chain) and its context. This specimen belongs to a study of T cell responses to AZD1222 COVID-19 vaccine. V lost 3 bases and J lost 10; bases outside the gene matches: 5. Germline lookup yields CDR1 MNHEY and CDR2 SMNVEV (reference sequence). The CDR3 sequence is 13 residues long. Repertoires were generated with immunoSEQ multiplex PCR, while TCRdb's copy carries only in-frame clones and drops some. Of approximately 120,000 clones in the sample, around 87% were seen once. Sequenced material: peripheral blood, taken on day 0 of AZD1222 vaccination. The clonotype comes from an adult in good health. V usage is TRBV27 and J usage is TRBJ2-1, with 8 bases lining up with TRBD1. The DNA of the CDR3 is TGTGCCAGCAGTTTCCCCGGGACAGGCGAGCAGTTCTTC. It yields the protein CASSFPGTGEQFF.